These 31 T cell receptor beta chains came from one sample sequenced in a study of cytomegalovirus exposure and HLA in healthy donors. PCR primers comprised 60 Vbeta and 13 Jbeta primers. Clones were read by immunoSEQ multiplex PCR, and TCRdb kept only the in-frame ones, dropping some. The sample table includes around 140,000 clones. Material for sequencing was PBMCs. Every receptor here comes from a woman in her forties or fifties in good health and CMV-seronegative.

CDR3: CASSQGGQGAADTQYF. The CDR3 nucleotides read TGCGCCAGCAGCCAAGGCGGACAGGGGGCAGCAGATACGCAGTATTTT. This chain joins TRBV4-3 and TRBJ2-3; 11 bases line up with TRBD1. The germline CDR1 and CDR2 sequences are LGHNA and YSLEER. The CDR3 has 16 amino acids. V lost 1 base, J lost 4 bases, and 4 bases stayed unmatched.

The rearrangement joins TRBV5-1 to TRBJ2-5; TRBD1 matches at 7 bases. The CDR3 runs to 16 residues. Trimming took 2 bases from V and 2 from J; bases not matched to a gene: 9. CDR1 is SGHRS, CDR2 YFSETQ, per germline. CDR3 in DNA: TGCGCCAGCAGCTTTGGTCCGTGGGACAGTCAAGAGACCCAGTACTTC. It encodes CASSFGPWDSQETQYF.

The chain carries TRBV18 and TRBJ2-7, with 8 bases aligning to TRBD1. Germline loops: CDR1 KGHSH, CDR2 LQKENI. J lost 5 bases, V lost 3 bases, and 6 bases had no gene match. The CDR3 runs 14 residues. This CDR3 is CASSPRQGANEQYF. In DNA, the CDR3 is TGTGCCAGCTCACCGCGGCAGGGGGCCAACGAGCAGTACTTC.

The rearrangement links TRBV18 to TRBJ2-1, with unresolved D. CDR1 and CDR2 from the germline V gene are KGHSH and LQKENI. This CDR3 comprises 13 residues. Trimming removed 3 bases at V and 8 bases at J, with 11 bases between. In DNA, the CDR3 is TGTGCCAGCTCACCCTCAGAATTCTATGAGCAGTTCTTC. It specifies CASSPSEFYEQFF.

The chain couples TRBV7-9 to TRBJ1-2; no firm D call. In germline, CDR1 is SEHNR, CDR2 FQNEAQ (reference sequence). The CDR3 totals 14 residues. The V and J ends lost 0 bases and 7 bases respectively, with 12 bases between them. This CDR3 reads CASSLAWKESGYTF. In DNA, the CDR3 is TGTGCCAGCAGCTTAGCGTGGAAGGAGAGTGGCTACACCTTC.

The genes are TRBV2 and TRBJ1-6; 9 positions match TRBD1. V was clipped by 6 bases and J by 7 bases; unmatched bases: 4. Per germline, CDR1 SNHLY and CDR2 FYNNEI. The CDR3 contains 14 residues. The CDR3 is CASSQGQGNSPLHF. Written as DNA, the CDR3 is TGTGCCAGCAGCCAGGGACAGGGAAATTCACCCCTCCACTTT.

CDR3 in amino acids: CASSLRQFQETQYF. The DNA of the CDR3 is TGCGCCAGCAGCTTGCGTCAGTTCCAAGAGACCCAGTACTTC. The chain links TRBV5-1 to TRBJ2-5; D uncertain. The CDR3 has 14 residues. Looked up from germline, CDR1 is SGHRS and CDR2 is YFSETQ. V gave up 1 base and J gave up 1 base, with 8 bases separating them.

The V gene is TRBV25-1, the J gene TRBJ2-7; 12 bases are shared with TRBD2. The CDR3 runs to 17 residues. Germline loops: CDR1 MGHDK, CDR2 SYGVNS. V dropped 8 bases and J dropped 5; count of bases not matched to a gene: 16. CDR3 DNA: TGTGCCAGCTCACTCCAGGGGCTAGCGGGAGGGCCCCACGAGCAGTACTTC. Protein: CASSLQGLAGGPHEQYF.

The gene calls are TRBV19 and TRBJ2-7, with 7 bases lining up with TRBD2. The CDR3 is 13 amino acids. V lost 4 bases and J lost 3; bases outside the gene matches: 3. Germline V gene data show CDR1 as LNHDA and CDR2 as SQIVND (reference sequence). The CDR3 DNA is TGTGCCAGTAGTAGCGGGAGAAGCTACGAGCAGTACTTC. It is translated as CASSSGRSYEQYF.

The CDR3 here is CASSLGSDGQPQHF. For the CDR3, the DNA is TGCGCCAGCAGCTTGGGGAGTGATGGCCAGCCCCAGCATTTT. The rearrangement joins TRBV5-1 to TRBJ1-5; D call uncertain. The germline CDR1 and CDR2 sequences are SGHRS and YFSETQ. CDR3 size: 14 residues. Trimming took 0 bases from V and 7 from J, leaving 11 bases between them.

V usage is TRBV4-2 and J usage is TRBJ2-1; 8 bases fit TRBD2. The ends lost 7 bases at V and 7 bases at J; junction bases unmatched: 12. This CDR3 has 15 amino acids. Germline assignment: CDR1 LGHNA and CDR2 YNFKEQ. The CDR3 is CASTPVSGGWNEQFF. The DNA of the CDR3 is TGTGCCAGCACTCCGGTCAGCGGGGGATGGAATGAGCAGTTCTTC.

The V gene is TRBV4-2, the J gene TRBJ2-7; maybe TRBD1 (5 bases). The germline CDR1 and CDR2 sequences are LGHNA and YNFKEQ. Trimming left V 3 bases short and J 4 bases short, with 13 bases between. The CDR3 consists of 14 residues. CDR3: CASSQAQTEYEQYF. The CDR3 coding sequence is TGTGCCAGCAGCCAGGCTCAGACAGAGTACGAGCAGTACTTC.

The J gene is TRBJ2-2, the V gene TRBV11-2, with TRBD2 matching over 8 bases. Per the germline V gene, CDR1 is SGHAT and CDR2 is FQNNGV. The CDR3 loop spans 14 amino acids. With V trimmed by 3 bases and J by 5 bases, 2 bases remained unmatched. CDR3 protein: CASSFSGETGELFF. As DNA, the CDR3 is TGTGCCAGCAGCTTTAGCGGGGAGACCGGGGAGCTGTTTTTT.

The chain uses TRBV19 and TRBJ1-5, with D possibly TRBD1 on 5 matching bases. This CDR3 comprises 15 residues. V was trimmed by 4 bases and J by 3 bases, leaving 13 bases between them. The germline V gene encodes CDR1 LNHDA and CDR2 SQIVND (reference sequence). The CDR3 nucleotides read TGTGCCAGTAGTACCAGCGGGGGTTCCAATCAGCCCCAGCATTTT. It translates to CASSTSGGSNQPQHF.

For the CDR3, the DNA is TGTGCCAGCGTAACTAGCGGGAGGGCCTCGGGCGGGGAGCTGTTTTTT. Translating gives CASVTSGRASGGELFF. The V call is TRBV21-1, the J call TRBJ2-2; the table's D call, TRBD2, has no DNA check behind it. TRBV21-1 is a documented pseudogene. CDR3 size: 16 residues.

The chain joins TRBV7-9 to TRBJ2-7; TRBD1 aligns across 8 bases. The CDR3 is 16 amino acids. The V gene's germline CDR1 is SEHNR and CDR2 FQNEAQ (reference sequence). Trimming cost V 4 bases and J 3 bases; bases outside gene matches: 11. In nucleotides, the CDR3 is TGTGCCAGCAGCTCGACGACAGGGGCCGTTATCTACGAGCAGTACTTC. This encodes CASSSTTGAVIYEQYF.

The chain employs TRBV9 and TRBJ2-3; perhaps TRBD2 as D (7 bases). V was shortened by 6 bases and J by 4 bases, with 21 bases between the two germline ends. In germline, CDR1 is SGDLS, CDR2 YYNGEE. The CDR3 is made up of 16 amino acids. CDR3 region: CASTPWGGDGSDTQYF. The CDR3 bases are TGTGCCAGCACCCCGTGGGGGGGCGATGGGTCAGATACGCAGTATTTT.

CDR3 region: CASSVGLDSYNEQFF. The CDR3 DNA is TGTGCCAGCAGCGTGGGACTAGACTCCTACAATGAGCAGTTCTTC. This chain connects TRBV5-4 to TRBJ2-1, with TRBD2 matching over 8 bases. CDR3 length: 15 residues. CDR1 and CDR2 (germline): SGHNT, YYREEE (reference sequence). Unmatched junction bases numbered 3, after V lost 4 bases and J lost 0 bases.

The chain couples TRBV9 to TRBJ2-2; TRBD2 might be the D (5 bases). There are 14 residues in the CDR3. V was pared by 0 bases and J by 6 bases, with 9 bases between. Germline V CDR1 and CDR2: SGDLS, YYNGEE. CDR3 sequence: CASSVGPAAGELFF. The DNA of the CDR3 is TGTGCCAGCAGCGTAGGTCCAGCGGCCGGGGAGCTGTTTTTT.

The chain carries TRBV19 and TRBJ2-7; no clear D gene. Trimming shortened V by 3 bases and J by 5 bases, and 14 bases separated the two germline ends. The germline V gene has CDR1 LNHDA and CDR2 SQIVND (reference sequence). The CDR3 consists of 14 residues. The CDR3 DNA sequence: TGTGCCAGTAGTATCGTACCCTCCTATGACGAGCAGTACTTC. Protein product: CASSIVPSYDEQYF.

This sequence joins TRBV14 and TRBJ2-7; 7 positions agree with TRBD1. The CDR3 is 13 residues long. The junction had 4 bases not matched to a gene; V was cut back by 1 base and J by 7 bases. Germline values: CDR1 SGHDN, CDR2 FVKESK. The CDR3 loop reads CASSQVRRGEQYF. The CDR3 nucleotides are TGTGCCAGCAGCCAAGTTCGCAGGGGGGAGCAGTACTTC.

The chain joins TRBV29-1 to TRBJ1-1; no clear D. Germline-derived CDR1 and CDR2 are SQVTM and ANQGSEA. CDR3 size: 12 residues. V lost 4 bases to trimming and J lost 1 base, with 7 bases between them. The CDR3 protein is CSVAFGNTEAFF. CDR3 nucleotide sequence: TGCAGCGTTGCGTTCGGGAACACTGAAGCTTTCTTT.

V usage is TRBV6-5 and J usage is TRBJ2-3; possible D gene TRBD2, 5 bases. The CDR3 consists of 13 residues. Germline V gene sequence: CDR1 MNHEY, CDR2 SVGAGI. The ends were cut back, 6 bases at V and 3 bases at J, with 10 bases in the middle. In nucleotides, the CDR3 is TGTGCCAGCAGCCCTCCGGGAACAGATACGCAGTATTTT. It is translated as CASSPPGTDTQYF.

This rearrangement joins TRBV4-2 to TRBJ2-3; 8 nucleotides line up with TRBD2. V lost 4 bases, J lost 2 bases, and 8 bases stayed unmatched. The CDR3 extends over 16 amino acids. CDR1 and CDR2 (germline): LGHNA, YNFKEQ. For the CDR3, the DNA is TGTGCCAGCAGCCGGTATTTGCGGGAGGACACAGATACGCAGTATTTT. This translates into CASSRYLREDTDTQYF.

The chain links TRBV11-3 to TRBJ1-1; D unresolved. The CDR3 sequence is 13 residues long. Trimming stripped 1 base from V and 1 base from J, with 4 bases between. Germline lookup yields CDR1 SGHNT and CDR2 YENEEA. The CDR3 spells CASSLAGNTEAFF. In DNA form, the CDR3 reads TGTGCCAGCAGCTTAGCAGGGAACACTGAAGCTTTCTTT.

This chain joins TRBV5-4 and TRBJ2-7; D is perhaps TRBD2 (6 bases). The CDR3 totals 16 residues. From germline, CDR1 is SGHNT and CDR2 YYREEE (reference sequence). V lost 0 bases and J 2 bases, leaving 15 bases between the germline ends. CDR3 in amino acids: CASSLGFAGSPYEQYF. DNA for the CDR3: TGTGCCAGCAGCTTGGGATTTGCGGGGAGCCCCTACGAGCAGTACTTC.

The chain employs TRBV5-1 and TRBJ1-3; 7 bases match TRBD1. Germline CDR1 SGHRS, CDR2 YFSETQ. This CDR3 spans 13 amino acids. The trim removed 4 bases at V and 4 bases at J, leaving 2 bases unmatched. The CDR3 reads CASSVGQGNTIYF. CDR3 DNA sequence: TGCGCCAGCAGCGTGGGACAGGGAAACACCATATATTTT.

The V call is TRBV6-6, the J call TRBJ2-7; possible D gene TRBD2, 6 bases. The CDR3 runs to 14 residues. V gave up 6 bases and J gave up 6 bases, with 18 bases separating them. Germline V lookup: CDR1 MNHNY, CDR2 SVGAGI (reference sequence). CDR3 bases: TGTGCCAGCAGACCGGGAGTAGCGAGCGGCGAGCAGTACTTC. It encodes CASRPGVASGEQYF.

The V gene is TRBV27, the J gene TRBJ2-1; tentative D call: TRBD2 (5 bases). The CDR3 loop spans 17 amino acids. The germline gives CDR1 MNHEY, CDR2 SMNVEV (reference sequence). The ends were cut back, 3 bases at V and 0 bases at J, with 15 bases in the middle. The CDR3 coding sequence is TGTGCCAGCAGTTTCTCAGGTTATCTAGCCTCCTACAATGAGCAGTTCTTC. Encoded protein: CASSFSGYLASYNEQFF.

The rearrangement joins TRBV5-4 to TRBJ1-4; TRBD1 matches at 11 bases. This CDR3 spans 16 amino acids. The germline V gene has CDR1 SGHNT and CDR2 YYREEE (reference sequence). The V segment lost 3 bases and the J segment 7 bases; nucleotides outside the gene matches: 8. For the CDR3, the DNA is TGTGCCAGCAGCTCCTGGACAGGGGGCGTCGGTGAAAAACTGTTTTTT. Translation gives CASSSWTGGVGEKLFF.

The V call is TRBV4-2, the J call TRBJ2-7; 9 nucleotides line up with TRBD2. With 3 bases clipped from V and 2 bases from J, the junction kept 11 bases outside the gene matches. Germline CDR1 is LGHNA and CDR2 is YNFKEQ. CDR3 length: 17 amino acids. CDR3 protein: CASSHVPEAGGPYEQYF. CDR3 coding DNA: TGTGCCAGCAGCCACGTCCCCGAAGCGGGGGGTCCCTACGAGCAGTACTTC.